The 9 T cell receptor beta chains given below trace back to one sample, sequenced in a study of blood T cell repertoires in COVID-19. The method was immunoSEQ multiplex PCR; TCRdb's version includes in-frame clones alone and lacks a portion of them. The data show around 250,000 clones, about 80% seen once. The sample consisted of peripheral blood. These receptors were obtained from a woman of 80 years or more with acute or convalescent COVID-19.

J is TRBJ2-1 and V is TRBV4-2, with TRBD2 matching 8 bases. CDR3 length: 15 amino acids. The junction had 4 bases not matched to a gene; V was cut back by 2 bases and J by 4 bases. Germline loops: CDR1 LGHNA, CDR2 YNFKEQ. The CDR3 loop reads CASSQKIAGYNEQFF. CDR3 DNA sequence: TGTGCCAGCAGCCAAAAAATAGCGGGGTACAATGAGCAGTTCTTC.

This clone showed up just once. The chain recombines TRBV27 with TRBJ1-5, with TRBD1 as a possible D gene (5 bases). Germline V lookup: CDR1 MNHEY, CDR2 SMNVEV (reference sequence). There are 18 residues in the CDR3. The V end lost 4 bases, the J end lost 0 bases, and 19 bases lay between the germline ends. The CDR3: CASSSGVSRRLSNQPQHF. CDR3 nucleotides: TGTGCCAGCAGTTCGGGGGTTAGCAGGCGCCTTAGCAATCAGCCCCAGCATTTT.

This clone was picked up a small number of times. The chain links TRBV7-3 to TRBJ1-3; the match to TRBD1 covers 9 bases. Germline values: CDR1 SGHTA, CDR2 FQGTGA. Trimming removed 4 bases from V and 4 bases from J; junction bases left unmatched: 2. This CDR3 comprises 14 residues. CDR3 amino acids: CASSSTGGGNTIYF. The CDR3 DNA is TGTGCCAGCAGCTCGACAGGGGGAGGAAACACCATATATTTT.

The V and J genes are TRBV2 and TRBJ2-3, with TRBD2 matching over 12 bases. V was pared by 6 bases and J by 4 bases, with 8 bases of the junction left unmatched. The germline V gene has CDR1 SNHLY and CDR2 FYNNEI. The CDR3 has 16 residues. The CDR3 sequence: CASSRSSGGAADTQYF. The CDR3 DNA sequence: TGTGCCAGCAGCCGCTCTAGCGGGGGGGCGGCAGATACGCAGTATTTT.

The table lists this clone with a count of one. The chain uses TRBV12-3 or TRBV12-4 and TRBJ1-2, with D maybe TRBD1 (6 bases). CDR3 length equals 12 residues. The germline V and J ends were trimmed by 5 bases and 8 bases, with 12 bases remaining between them. The chain's CDR3 is CASSVQGWGYTF. The CDR3 DNA reads as TGTGCCAGCAGTGTACAGGGTTGGGGCTACACCTTC.

V usage is TRBV7-9 and J usage is TRBJ1-3; TRBD1 agrees at 9 bases. The junction had 10 bases not matched to a gene; V was cut back by 4 bases and J by 0 bases. This CDR3 comprises 18 residues. Looked up from germline, CDR1 is SEHNR and CDR2 is FQNEAQ (reference sequence). The chain's CDR3 is CASSYPGQGAYSGNTIYF. Written as DNA, the CDR3 is TGTGCCAGCAGCTACCCGGGACAGGGTGCTTACTCTGGAAACACCATATATTTT.

V and J are TRBV19 and TRBJ2-2; possible D gene TRBD2, 5 bases. Trimming took off 6 bases at V and 2 bases at J, with 16 bases between the two ends. Germline V gene lookup returns CDR1 LNHDA and CDR2 SQIVND (reference sequence). CDR3 length: 16 residues. CDR3 protein: CASRLGGSGNTGELFF. The CDR3 DNA follows: TGTGCCAGTAGATTAGGTGGCAGCGGAAACACCGGGGAGCTGTTTTTT.

The chain uses TRBV7-6 and TRBJ1-3, with a tentative D call TRBD1 (6 bases). The ends were cut back, 5 bases at V and 0 bases at J, with 17 bases in the middle. CDR1 and CDR2 (germline): SGHVS, FNYEAQ. CDR3 length: 17 amino acids. CDR3 residues: CASSQQQGVSSGNTIYF. CDR3 nucleotides: TGTGCCAGCAGCCAACAACAGGGCGTCAGCTCTGGAAACACCATATATTTT.

In DNA form, the CDR3 reads TGTGCCAGCAGTCAAATGACAGCGAACACTGAAGCTTTCTTT. Translation: CASSQMTANTEAFF. The V gene is TRBV6-5, the J gene TRBJ1-1; D possibly corresponds to TRBD1 (5 bases). The ends were cut back, 5 bases at V and 1 base at J, with 11 bases in the middle. The CDR3 covers 14 residues. CDR1 and CDR2 from the germline V gene are MNHEY and SVGAGI.